The sequence of this T cell receptor (beta chain) was determined in a study of OX40 agonist ivuxolimab in advanced cancers. Assay: immunoSEQ multiplex PCR; the TCRdb copy retains only in-frame clones and omits some. Of some 98,000 clones listed, roughly 90% are singletons. This CDR3 region has 13 residues. V lost 4 bases and J 2 bases, leaving 10 bases between the germline ends. Germline V gene sequence: CDR1 SQVTM, CDR2 ANQGSEA. The chain is built from TRBV29-1 and TRBJ2-3; D is perhaps TRBD2 (5 bases). The sequence was obtained from an adult with an advanced solid tumor such as melanoma, head and neck, liver or kidney cancer. The sample consisted of CD4+ or CD8+ T cells sorted from blood, taken in a trial of the OX40 agonist ivuxolimab. DNA of the CDR3: TGCAGCGTTGCGGGATTTATCACAGATACGCAGTATTTT. Amino acid sequence: CSVAGFITDTQYF.